This entry concerns a single T cell receptor beta chain. Antigen specificity is unknown. The ends were cut back, 5 bases at V and 2 bases at J, with 3 bases in the middle. From germline, CDR1 is SEHNR and CDR2 FQNEAQ (reference sequence). The CDR3 is made up of 11 amino acids. Once RNA had been extracted, it was reverse transcribed into cDNA to act as the sequencing template. Clones were sequenced by immunoSEQ multiplex PCR, and TCRdb holds only the in-frame ones, with some missing. The sample includes fewer than 40,000 clones, roughly 50% of them seen just once. This record comes from a study of CD8+ T cells in alopecia areata. Study-wide results and caveats: Clonality was higher in lesional than normal scalp, especially in alopecia totalis/universalis. Although TCR sharing was seen in mice, sharing across patients was less clear, possibly for HLA-related reasons.

Sequenced: NKG2D-high CD8+ T cells sorted from blood. J is TRBJ2-5 and V is TRBV7-9; D call uncertain. The sequence derives from a human donor with alopecia areata. The chain's CDR3 is CASSQQETQYF. The CDR3 nucleotides read TGTGCCAGCAGCCAACAAGAGACCCAGTACTTC. Supplemented by reference TRBV7-9 and TRBJ2-5, the full variable domain reads DTGVSQNPRHKITKRGQNVTFRCDPISEHNRLYWYRQTLGQGPEFLTYFQNEAQLEKSRLLSDRFSAERPKGSFSTLEIQRTEQGDSAMYLCASSQQETQYFGPGTRLLVL.